This T cell receptor (beta chain) came from a study of T-cell memory formation after mild COVID-19. Germline V gene sequence: CDR1 SGHVS, CDR2 FNYEAQ. CDR3 length equals 13 residues. V lost 4 bases and J 4 bases, leaving 7 bases between the germline ends. In this sample, this clonotype turned up many times. Sample barcodes and UMIs were carried by the TCR alpha and TCR beta cDNA libraries that 5'RACE generated with constant-segment primers. TCRdb ran MiXCR on the 5' RACE reads and lists one entry per CDR3 protein. The data hold 280,000 or so distinct CDR3 sequences, with roughly 8.2% observed a single time.

The sequence derives from a man aged 18 to 29 who had mild COVID-19 (a few samples of this study predate the infection). Cell type and time point are not known. This chain joins TRBV7-6 and TRBJ2-2, with D hard to call. The sample consisted of PBMCs or a T cell subset sorted from them (not recorded which). The CDR3 sequence is CASSSGVTGELFF. DNA for the CDR3: TGTGCCAGCAGCTCAGGTGTCACCGGGGAGCTGTTTTTT.